A selection of T cell receptor beta chains follows, all from one sample in a study of immune characterization of retroperitoneal liposarcoma. TCRdb re-called the PCR reads with MiXCR, one entry per CDR3 protein. The sample yields fewer than 20,000 distinct CDR3 sequences, 37% seen once. Sample: blood. The source is a male donor with retroperitoneal liposarcoma. The CDR3 runs from the conserved cysteine through the conserved F or W. A D gene is named only where the DNA matches it firmly. Not every row has a clone size; where given, it reads once, few, many or a size class.

D: TRBD2
V: TRBV7-2
J: TRBJ2-1
size: few
DNA: TGTGCCAGCAGCCGGGCGGGGGGGGCCAATGAGCAGTTCTTC
CDR3: CASSRAGGANEQFF

D: .
V: TRBV11-2
J: TRBJ2-5
size: .
DNA: TGTGCCAGCAGCTTCTCTCGGGGGAGCCAAGAGACCCAGTACTTC
CDR3: CASSFSRGSQETQYF

D: TRBD2
V: TRBV6-1
J: TRBJ2-6
size: many
DNA: TGTGCCACAACGGGACTAGCGGGAGGGGGGTCTGGGGCCAACGTCCTGACTTTC
CDR3: CATTGLAGGGSGANVLTF

D: TRBD1
V: TRBV6-5
J: TRBJ1-5
size: few
DNA: TGTGCCAGCACCCCAGGGGGGGGAGGCAATCAGCCCCAGCATTTT
CDR3: CASTPGGGGNQPQHF

D: .
V: TRBV4-1
J: TRBJ2-4
size: .
DNA: TGCGCCAGCAGCCAAGACGGGCGCATGCGGTACTTC
CDR3: CASSQDGRMRYF

D: .
V: TRBV6-1
J: TRBJ2-5
size: many
DNA: TGTGCCAGCAGCTACCATATCAAAGAGACCCAGTACTTC
CDR3: CASSYHIKETQYF

D: .
V: TRBV7-3
J: TRBJ2-3
size: few
DNA: TGTGCCAGCAGCCAGGGGAGCACAGATACGCAGTATTTT
CDR3: CASSQGSTDTQYF

D: .
V: TRBV6-1
J: TRBJ2-1
size: .
DNA: TGTGCCAGCAGGGACTATAGCACGGGACACACCTACGAGCAGTTCTTC
CDR3: CASRDYSTGHTYEQFF

D: TRBD1
V: TRBV5-3
J: TRBJ2-3
size: .
DNA: TGTGCCAGAAGCTTGGAAGGGGGCTACGAGCAGTACTTT
CDR3: CARSLEGGYEQYF

D: .
V: TRBV6-1
J: TRBJ2-1
size: medium-sized
DNA: TGTGCCAGCAGCTGGGGTATCCGAGAGACCCAGTTCTTC
CDR3: CASSWGIRETQFF

D: TRBD2
V: TRBV11-2
J: TRBJ2-1
size: .
DNA: TGTGCCAGCAGCTCCTTCCTAGCGGGAGTGGATGAGCAGTTCTTC
CDR3: CASSSFLAGVDEQFF

D: TRBD2
V: TRBV6-1
J: TRBJ2-7
size: once
DNA: TGTGCCAGCAGCTCCGGGGGGACGGCTTACGAGCAGTACTTC
CDR3: CASSSGGTAYEQYF

D: TRBD2
V: TRBV28
J: TRBJ2-1
size: .
DNA: TGTGCCAGCAGTTTTAGGGAGGGCAATGAGCAGTTCTTC
CDR3: CASSFREGNEQFF

D: TRBD1
V: TRBV6-1
J: TRBJ1-2
size: few
DNA: TGTGCCAGCATCGAGGGTAGGACAGGGATATCTGGCTACACCTTC
CDR3: CASIEGRTGISGYTF

D: .
V: TRBV6-1
J: TRBJ2-5
size: .
DNA: TGTTCTAGCAGTGAAATAGCGGTGGGGCAAGAGACCCAGTACTTC
CDR3: CSSSEIAVGQETQYF

D: .
V: TRBV11-2
J: TRBJ1-1
size: .
DNA: TGTGCCAGCAGCTTACTAGGGCGGCTTCGAGGGAACACTGAAGCTTTCTTT
CDR3: CASSLLGRLRGNTEAFF

D: .
V: TRBV12-3/TRBV12-4
J: TRBJ2-7
size: .
DNA: TGTGCCAGCACGTGGGTTTCGGGGGAGTATGAGCAGTACTTC
CDR3: CASTWVSGEYEQYF

D: .
V: TRBV25-1
J: TRBJ1-2
size: few
DNA: TGTGCCAGCAGTGTCTATGGGGCGCGGGATGGCTACACCTTC
CDR3: CASSVYGARDGYTF

D: .
V: TRBV12-3/TRBV12-4
J: TRBJ2-5
size: many
DNA: TGTGCCAGCAGAGAGACACCCGAAAGGCAGTACTTC
CDR3: CASRETPERQYF

D: .
V: TRBV7-6
J: TRBJ2-3
size: few
DNA: TGTGCCAGCAGCTTAGGAACATTGGGGCAAGATACGCAGTATTTT
CDR3: CASSLGTLGQDTQYF

D: TRBD1
V: TRBV6-1
J: TRBJ2-7
size: medium-sized
DNA: TGTGCCAGCAAGCGCGGGACAGGGGATTCCAACGAGCAGTACTTC
CDR3: CASKRGTGDSNEQYF

D: TRBD2
V: TRBV12-3/TRBV12-4
J: TRBJ2-3
size: many
DNA: TGTGCCAGCAGTTTGTTCGAGGGAGGCATGGTACTAGCGGGAGGTAGCACAGATACGCAGTATTTT
CDR3: CASSLFEGGMVLAGGSTDTQYF

D: .
V: TRBV6-1
J: TRBJ2-1
size: .
DNA: TGTGCCAGCAGGGGGGGGGGGCCGGGGGATGAGCAGTTCTTC
CDR3: CASRGGGPGDEQFF

D: TRBD1
V: TRBV6-1
J: TRBJ2-1
size: .
DNA: TGTGCCAGCAGTGAAAGGGGGACAGATTACAATGAGCAGTTCTTC
CDR3: CASSERGTDYNEQFF

D: .
V: TRBV27
J: TRBJ2-3
size: .
DNA: TGTGCCAGCAGTTCTGGGGCCACAGATACGCAGTATTTT
CDR3: CASSSGATDTQYF

D: .
V: TRBV6-6
J: TRBJ1-2
size: .
DNA: TGTGCCAGCACCCAGGGGAGCTATGGCTACACCTTC
CDR3: CASTQGSYGYTF

D: .
V: TRBV11-3
J: TRBJ2-5
size: few
DNA: TGTGCCAGCACCCCTAGGGGAGAACAAGAGACCCAGTACTTC
CDR3: CASTPRGEQETQYF

D: .
V: TRBV6-4
J: TRBJ2-7
size: .
DNA: TGTGCCAGCACCAGGGACATTAGTAACAATGAGCAGTACTTC
CDR3: CASTRDISNNEQYF

D: .
V: TRBV5-4
J: TRBJ2-7
size: .
DNA: TGTGCCAACAGCTTGGAGCATTCCTCCAGCGAGCAGTACTTC
CDR3: CANSLEHSSSEQYF

D: TRBD2
V: TRBV12-3/TRBV12-4
J: TRBJ2-1
size: few
DNA: TGTGCCAGCACCATCGGGGGGTCCGGGGTCCGGGAGACCCAGTTCTTC
CDR3: CASTIGGSGVRETQFF

D: .
V: TRBV7-2
J: TRBJ2-7
size: .
DNA: TGTGCCAGCAGCCGTAGGGGGAGGAGCGAAGAGACCGAGCACTTC
CDR3: CASSRRGRSEETEHF

D: .
V: TRBV5-1
J: TRBJ2-5
size: .
DNA: TGCGCCAGCAGCTTGGGATCTCCCCGGGACTTC
CDR3: CASSLGSPRDF

D: .
V: TRBV7-2
J: TRBJ2-7
size: .
DNA: TGTGCCAGCAGCTTAGTGATGGACTACGAGCAGTACTTC
CDR3: CASSLVMDYEQYF

D: TRBD1
V: TRBV6-1
J: TRBJ2-7
size: medium-sized
DNA: TGTGCCTCGCTCGGGACAGGGGGCGGGTACGAGCAGTACTTC
CDR3: CASLGTGGGYEQYF

D: .
V: TRBV7-9
J: TRBJ2-3
size: few
DNA: TGTGCCAGCAGCCCCAGCCTAGCGCCAACTAGCACAGATACGCAGTATTTT
CDR3: CASSPSLAPTSTDTQYF

D: .
V: TRBV28
J: TRBJ2-1
size: .
DNA: TGTGCCAGCAGTTTAAAGGACTATGAGCAGTTCTTC
CDR3: CASSLKDYEQFF

D: .
V: TRBV12-3/TRBV12-4
J: TRBJ2-1
size: .
DNA: TGTGCTAGCAGGGCGGGAAAGGGAGGGGGGTGCTTCGAGCAGTTCTTC
CDR3: CASRAGKGGGCFEQFF

D: .
V: TRBV12-3/TRBV12-4
J: TRBJ2-7
size: .
DNA: TGTGCCAGCACCCCGAGGGGGGGGTCGGTCTACGAGCAGTACTTC
CDR3: CASTPRGGSVYEQYF

D: TRBD1
V: TRBV27
J: TRBJ1-1
size: .
DNA: TGTGCCAGCAGTTTATCGGCGACAGGGGGAAAAGTTGAAGCTTTCTTT
CDR3: CASSLSATGGKVEAFF

D: .
V: TRBV6-1
J: TRBJ2-3
size: .
DNA: .
CDR3: CASSEGWGFGTDTHDF

D: .
V: TRBV7-8
J: TRBJ2-7
size: many
DNA: TGTGCCAGCAGCCCAGGGGACAAGCACTACGAGCAGTACTTC
CDR3: CASSPGDKHYEQYF

D: .
V: TRBV9
J: TRBJ2-5
size: .
DNA: TGTGCCAGCAGCGTAGTTCCCAGAGAGACCCAGTACTTC
CDR3: CASSVVPRETQYF

D: .
V: TRBV28
J: TRBJ2-7
size: few
DNA: TGTGCCAGCAGTTTCTCCGCAGCCTACGAGCAGTACTTC
CDR3: CASSFSAAYEQYF

D: .
V: TRBV5-4
J: TRBJ2-1
size: few
DNA: TGTGCCAGCAGCCCAAGTTATGACTACAATGAGCAGTTCTTC
CDR3: CASSPSYDYNEQFF

D: .
V: TRBV7-6
J: TRBJ2-7
size: medium-sized
DNA: TGTGCCAGCAGCTTCGGATTTCCCGCCTACGAGCAGTACTTC
CDR3: CASSFGFPAYEQYF

D: .
V: TRBV7-6
J: TRBJ2-7
size: medium-sized
DNA: TGTGCCAGCAGCTCACCGACTTTCGACTTTTACAATGAGCAGTACTTC
CDR3: CASSSPTFDFYNEQYF

D: TRBD2
V: TRBV6-4
J: TRBJ2-5
size: few
DNA: TGTGCCAGCTCACCGTTAGCGGGAGGACCAGAGCAGTACTTC
CDR3: CASSPLAGGPEQYF

D: TRBD2
V: TRBV12-3/TRBV12-4
J: TRBJ2-5
size: .
DNA: TGTGCCTCCGTGGGGGGGTGCTCCTACAATGAGCAGTACTTC
CDR3: CASVGGCSYNEQYF

D: TRBD1
V: TRBV7-3
J: TRBJ2-3
size: few
DNA: TGTGCCAGCAGCTTAGTAGGGGGCATCACAGATACGCAGTATTTT
CDR3: CASSLVGGITDTQYF

D: .
V: TRBV6-6
J: TRBJ2-3
size: .
DNA: TGTGCCAGCAGTTATAATGTGGGGGCAGATACGCAGTATTTT
CDR3: CASSYNVGADTQYF

D: .
V: TRBV12-5
J: TRBJ1-2
size: .
DNA: TGTGCTAGTGGTTTCGCCGGGTCGACTAACTATGGCTACACCTTC
CDR3: CASGFAGSTNYGYTF

D: TRBD2
V: TRBV24-1
J: TRBJ2-1
size: few
DNA: TGTGCCACCAGTGATTTGCCGTTTGGGTTTACTAGCGGGGCTAACAATGAGCAGTTCTTC
CDR3: CATSDLPFGFTSGANNEQFF

D: .
V: TRBV12-3/TRBV12-4
J: TRBJ1-5
size: .
DNA: TGTGCCAGCAGTTTAAACAGCGGACAGCCCCAGCATTTT
CDR3: CASSLNSGQPQHF

D: TRBD1
V: TRBV6-6
J: TRBJ2-7
size: many
DNA: TGTGCCAGCAGTTACTCGAGACAGGGTCAGAACGAGCAGTACTTC
CDR3: CASSYSRQGQNEQYF